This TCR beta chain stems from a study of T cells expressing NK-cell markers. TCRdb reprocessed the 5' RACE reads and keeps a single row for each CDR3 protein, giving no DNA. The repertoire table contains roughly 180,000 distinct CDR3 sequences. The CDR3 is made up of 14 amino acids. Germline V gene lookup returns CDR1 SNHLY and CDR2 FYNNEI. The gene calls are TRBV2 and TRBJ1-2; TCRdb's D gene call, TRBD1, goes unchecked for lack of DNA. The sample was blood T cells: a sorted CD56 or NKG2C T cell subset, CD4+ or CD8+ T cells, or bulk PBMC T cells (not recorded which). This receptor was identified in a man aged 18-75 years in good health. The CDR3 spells CASRAGTGSYGYTF.